Listed here are 4 T cell receptor beta chains from one sample, sequenced in a study. Each CDR3 protein is one row after TCRdb ran MiXCR on the 5' RACE reads. The sample yields 20,000 to 25,000 distinct CDR3 sequences, 30% seen once. The sequenced sample consisted of tumor-infiltrating naive CD4+ T cells sorted from the breast tumor. Regarding subset: naive CD4+ T cells, CD4+CD45RA+CD25-. The receptors originated from a female donor with breast cancer.

The genes are TRBV20-1 and TRBJ2-1; D is perhaps TRBD2 (5 bases). V lost 5 bases, J lost 6 bases, and 17 bases lay in between. Germline loops: CDR1 DFQATT, CDR2 SNEGSKA (reference sequence). CDR3 size: 14 residues. CDR3 region: CSAPSRTAINEQFF. The CDR3 nucleotides read TGCAGTGCTCCGTCGAGGACTGCGATCAATGAGCAGTTCTTC.

CDR3 protein: CASSHPGAKNIQYF. CDR3 DNA sequence: TGTGCCAGCAGCCACCCGGGGGCCAAAAACATTCAGTACTTC. The rearrangement uses TRBV2 and TRBJ2-4, with a weak D call TRBD2 (5 bases). Trimming pared 6 bases from V and 1 base from J, leaving 10 bases between. The germline V gene has CDR1 SNHLY and CDR2 FYNNEI. The length of the CDR3 is 14 residues.

Concerning this clonotype: A junction end diverges from the germline sequence, so it may reflect a read error. The chain couples TRBV10-3 to TRBJ2-7; D is uncertain. The CDR3 runs 14 residues. Germline CDR1 ENHRY, CDR2 SYGVKD. The CDR3 spells CAISDTDGSYGQYF. CDR3 sequence (DNA): TGTGCCATCAGTGACACGGATGGCTCCTACGGGCAGTACTTC.

By sample fraction, this clonotype is medium-sized (0.01 to 0.1%). The V and J genes are TRBV12-3 or TRBV12-4 and TRBJ2-7; TRBD1 aligns across 7 bases. Trimming took 2 bases from V and 3 from J; bases not matched to a gene: 4. This CDR3 comprises 14 residues. The CDR3, as DNA: TGTGCCAGCAGTTTAAGGGGGCGGCTCTACGAGCAGTACTTC. Translating it yields CASSLRGRLYEQYF.